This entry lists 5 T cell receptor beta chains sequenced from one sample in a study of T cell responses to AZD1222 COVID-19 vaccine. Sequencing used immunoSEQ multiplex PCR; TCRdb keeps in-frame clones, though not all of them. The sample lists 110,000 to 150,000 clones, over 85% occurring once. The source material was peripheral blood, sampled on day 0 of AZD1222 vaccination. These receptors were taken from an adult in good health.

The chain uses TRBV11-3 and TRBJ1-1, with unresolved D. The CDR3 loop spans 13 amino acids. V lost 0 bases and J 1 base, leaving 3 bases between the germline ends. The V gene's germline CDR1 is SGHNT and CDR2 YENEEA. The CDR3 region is CASSLDSNTEAFF. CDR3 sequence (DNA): TGTGCCAGCAGCTTAGATTCGAACACTGAAGCTTTCTTT.

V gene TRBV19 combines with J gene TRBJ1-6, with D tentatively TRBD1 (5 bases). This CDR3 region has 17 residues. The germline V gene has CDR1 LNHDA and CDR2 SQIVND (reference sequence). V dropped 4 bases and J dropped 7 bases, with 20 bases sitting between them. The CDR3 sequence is CASSTRTQGIGNSPLHF. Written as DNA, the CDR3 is TGTGCCAGTAGTACTCGAACTCAGGGTATCGGGAATTCACCCCTCCACTTT.

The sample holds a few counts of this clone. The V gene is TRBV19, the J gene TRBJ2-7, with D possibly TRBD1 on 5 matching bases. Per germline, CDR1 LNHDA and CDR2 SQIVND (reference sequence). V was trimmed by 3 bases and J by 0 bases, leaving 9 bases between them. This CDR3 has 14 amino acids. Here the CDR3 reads CASSMTENSYEQYF. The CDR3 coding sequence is TGTGCCAGTAGTATGACAGAAAACTCCTACGAGCAGTACTTC.

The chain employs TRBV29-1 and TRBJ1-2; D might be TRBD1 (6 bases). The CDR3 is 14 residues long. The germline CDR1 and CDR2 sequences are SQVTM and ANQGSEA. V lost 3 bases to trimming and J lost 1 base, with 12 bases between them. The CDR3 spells CSVESGESNYGYTF. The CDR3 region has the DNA TGCAGCGTTGAGTCAGGGGAGAGTAACTATGGCTACACCTTC.

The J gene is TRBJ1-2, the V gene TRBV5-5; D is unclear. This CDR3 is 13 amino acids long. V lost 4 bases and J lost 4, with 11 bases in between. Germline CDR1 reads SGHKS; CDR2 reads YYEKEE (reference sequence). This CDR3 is CASSPGLSYGYTF. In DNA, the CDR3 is TGTGCCAGCAGCCCGGGCTTATCCTATGGCTACACCTTC.